This entry lists 29 T cell receptor beta chains sequenced from one sample in a study of naive and memory T cell subsets. Whole-study findings and limits: Possibly reflecting memory cells re-expressing CD45RA, a few larger clonotypes occurred in naive repertoires, especially CD8.

No antigen has been identified for these receptors. Both TRBC1 and TRBC2 were covered by a beta constant-region primer of two equimolar oligonucleotides. The ligated cDNA underwent four PCR rounds using SP2 and nested alpha and beta constant-region primers. TCRdb re-called the UMI-ligation and nested PCR reads through MiXCR, storing one row per CDR3 protein. This sample carries some 82,000 distinct CDR3 sequences, approximately 10% of them seen once, and the ten largest clones take more than 0.11%. The sequencing sample was made of naive CD4+ T cells from blood. The receptor source for this set is a human donor in good health.

Remarks on this clonotype: Without the conserved terminal phenylalanine or tryptophan, this CDR3 likely stems from a read error. The DNA is left out, because the CDR3 cannot be placed on it with certainty; the CDR3 is given as TCRdb lists it. CDR3 residues: CASSYSNQATGRKEYS. The V gene is TRBV6-5, the J gene TRBJ2-7. Per the germline V gene, CDR1 is MNHEY and CDR2 is SVGAGI. The CDR3 is 16 residues long, counting both termini.

This clonotype occurred a few times. This chain links TRBV18 with TRBJ2-1; 8 bases align to TRBD2. CDR3 size: 14 residues. CDR1 is KGHSH and CDR2 is LQKENI in the germline V gene. The V and J ends lost 3 bases and 8 bases, in that order; junction bases with no gene match: 6. The CDR3 bases are TGTGCCAGCTCACCGCGGGGGGTCGGATATGAGCAGTTCTTC. Its translation: CASSPRGVGYEQFF.

The rearrangement joins TRBV11-3 to TRBJ2-3; 9 bases agree with TRBD2. The germline CDR1 and CDR2 sequences are SGHNT and YENEEA. This CDR3 has 16 residues. V dropped 2 bases and J dropped 8; count of bases not matched to a gene: 11. CDR3 protein: CASSLLREGHRGTQYF. CDR3 coding DNA: TGTGCCAGCAGCTTATTGCGGGAGGGCCACCGTGGTACGCAGTATTTT.

This clonotype was seen more than once but under ten times. The V call is TRBV6-6, the J call TRBJ1-4; tentative D call: TRBD1 (5 bases). Germline V gene data show CDR1 as MNHNY and CDR2 as SVGAGI (reference sequence). V was clipped by 9 bases and J by 4 bases, with 15 bases between them. The CDR3 runs 14 residues. Here the CDR3 reads CASFGAGSNEKLFF. The CDR3 region has the DNA TGTGCCAGTTTCGGAGCAGGGAGTAATGAAAAACTGTTTTTT.

The chain employs TRBV12-3 or TRBV12-4 and TRBJ2-7, with 9 bases fitting TRBD2. This CDR3 region has 16 residues. V was pared by 2 bases and J by 4 bases, with 9 bases of the junction left unmatched. In DNA form, the CDR3 reads TGTGCCAGCAGTTTATCCCCGGCGGGAGGGTCGTACGAGCAGTACTTC. It encodes CASSLSPAGGSYEQYF.

This clonotype came up a few times. The chain has TRBV3-1 and TRBJ1-2; perhaps TRBD1 as D (5 bases). Germline V gene lookup returns CDR1 LGHDT and CDR2 YNNKEL (reference sequence). V lost 0 bases, J lost 8 bases, and 13 bases lay in between. The CDR3 sequence is 14 residues long. This chain's CDR3 is CASSQDSGGRGYTF. The CDR3 nucleotides are TGTGCCAGCAGCCAAGATTCCGGGGGACGGGGCTACACCTTC.

In this sample, this clonotype turned up many times. The chain has TRBV7-9 and TRBJ2-5; D perhaps matches TRBD1 (6 bases). The CDR3 length is 14 residues. Germline CDR1 SEHNR, CDR2 FQNEAQ (reference sequence). The V end was cut by 5 bases, the J end by 5 bases, with 15 bases between. DNA of the CDR3: TGTGCCAGCAGCCTCAGCCGGGACATGGAGACCCAGTACTTC. Its protein product is CASSLSRDMETQYF.

This clonotype was detected many times. This sequence joins TRBV6-2 or TRBV6-3 and TRBJ1-5, with D perhaps matching TRBD1 (5 bases). V lost 9 bases, J lost 4 bases, and 19 bases lay in between. The length of the CDR3 is 15 residues. Germline CDR1 and CDR2: MNHEY and SVGEGT. The CDR3: CASRQTGTGNQPQHF. CDR3 coding DNA: TGTGCCAGTCGGCAAACCGGGACTGGGAATCAGCCCCAGCATTTT.

This clonotype was counted many times. The chain has TRBV7-2 and TRBJ2-7; TRBD2 aligns across 7 bases. The CDR3 is made up of 14 amino acids. V gave up 1 base and J gave up 4 bases; unmatched junction bases: 4. CDR1 and CDR2 (germline): SGHTA, FQGNSA. CDR3 DNA: TGTGCCAGCAGCTTAGAAGGACTAGGTTACGAGCAGTACTTC. Encoded protein: CASSLEGLGYEQYF.

This chain uses TRBV5-1 with TRBJ2-1; no definite D call. The CDR3 loop spans 13 amino acids. CDR1 is SGHRS, CDR2 YFSETQ, per germline. Trimming left V 3 bases short and J 8 bases short, with 12 bases between. CDR3 in DNA: TGCGCCAGCAGCTCGATAAGCGTTGATGAGCAGTTCTTC. Its translation is CASSSISVDEQFF.

This clonotype was detected only a few times. V usage is TRBV7-2 and J usage is TRBJ2-5; 11 nucleotides align to TRBD2. Germline assignment: CDR1 SGHTA and CDR2 FQGNSA. The CDR3 has 19 residues. The V segment lost 1 base and the J segment 5 bases; nucleotides outside the gene matches: 15. CDR3: CASSLGRLAGGVGGETQYF. DNA for the CDR3: TGTGCCAGCAGCTTAGGACGGCTAGCGGGAGGTGTGGGGGGGGAGACCCAGTACTTC.

The genes are TRBV12-3 or TRBV12-4 and TRBJ1-5; D call uncertain. This CDR3 is 12 amino acids long. V lost 3 bases and J lost 5, with 5 bases in between. The CDR3 loop is CASSFEDQPQHF. The CDR3 bases are TGTGCCAGCAGTTTTGAGGATCAGCCCCAGCATTTT.

CDR3 sequence reads: CASSLIRTGGTGELFF. CDR3 DNA sequence: TGTGCCAGCAGCCTAATACGGACGGGGGGAACCGGGGAGCTGTTTTTT. The chain couples TRBV14 to TRBJ2-2, with TRBD2 matching 7 bases. V trimming: 4 bases; J trimming: 5 bases; junction bases outside the gene matches: 10. CDR3 length equals 16 residues. CDR1 and CDR2 from the germline V gene are SGHDN and FVKESK.

Only a few counts were recorded for this clonotype. This chain connects TRBV6-2 or TRBV6-3 to TRBJ1-1; D uncertain. The V and J ends lost 10 bases and 3 bases respectively, with 12 bases between them. This CDR3 spans 12 amino acids. Germline CDR1 reads MNHEY; CDR2 reads SVGEGT. For the CDR3, the DNA is TGTGCCACCTTGGACCCTTACACTGAAGCTTTCTTT. Amino acid sequence: CATLDPYTEAFF.

This clonotype was picked up a small number of times. This sequence joins TRBV5-1 and TRBJ1-2, with 9 nucleotides matching TRBD1. Per the germline V gene, CDR1 is SGHRS and CDR2 is YFSETQ. V dropped 0 bases and J dropped 8; count of bases not matched to a gene: 14. CDR3 length equals 17 residues. The CDR3 DNA follows: TGCGCCAGCAGCTTGGACCTTCCTGGACAGGGGATAGGAGGCTACACCTTC. It specifies CASSLDLPGQGIGGYTF.

This clonotype has more than one count but fewer than ten. The chain recombines TRBV21-1 with TRBJ2-7. TRBV21-1 is shown as a pseudogene. The CDR3 totals 15 residues. CDR3 DNA sequence: TGTGCCAGCAGCAAAGATCAGCGTCTCTCCTACGAGCAGTACTTC. As protein: CASSKDQRLSYEQYF.

The genes are TRBV7-3 and TRBJ2-1; D ambiguous. Germline V gene sequence: CDR1 SGHTA, CDR2 FQGTGA. The germline V and J ends were trimmed by 4 bases and 8 bases, with 12 bases remaining between them. The CDR3 is 13 amino acids. CDR3 sequence reads: CASSSASGYEQFF. The CDR3 bases are TGTGCCAGCAGCTCCGCTTCCGGGTATGAGCAGTTCTTC.

This clonotype was seen a handful of times. The rearrangement joins TRBV7-2 to TRBJ2-4, with 12 bases identical to TRBD1. The CDR3 consists of 19 residues. V lost 5 bases and J lost 0; bases outside the gene matches: 11. CDR1 is SGHTA and CDR2 is FQGNSA in the germline V gene. CDR3 sequence (DNA): TGTGCCAGCAGCCCCCGGGGACAGGGGGCGATCCTAGCCAAAAACATTCAGTACTTC. Its protein is CASSPRGQGAILAKNIQYF. The whole variable domain, remainder taken from reference TRBV7-2 and TRBJ2-4, is GAGVSQSPSNKVTEKGKDVELRCDPISGHTALYWYRQSLGQGLEFLIYFQGNSAPDKSGLPSDRFSAERTGGSVSTLTIQRTQQEDSAVYLCASSPRGQGAILAKNIQYFGAGTRLSVL.

This clonotype was counted between two and nine times. V is TRBV6-6 and J is TRBJ2-3; the D gene is possibly TRBD1 (6 bases). Deletions cut 5 bases from V and 0 bases from J, with 15 bases between. CDR3 size: 16 residues. In germline, CDR1 is MNHNY, CDR2 SVGAGI (reference sequence). CDR3 loop: CASSLNWDTSTDTQYF. In DNA form, the CDR3 reads TGTGCCAGCAGTCTCAATTGGGACACGAGCACAGATACGCAGTATTTT.

The V call is TRBV12-3 or TRBV12-4, the J call TRBJ2-1; TRBD2 matches 10 bases. V shed 3 bases and J 4 bases; nucleotides not matched to a gene: 6. The CDR3 is 16 amino acids. In DNA form, the CDR3 reads TGTGCCAGCAGTTTGATTCTAGCGGGGGTATACAATGAGCAGTTCTTC. Residues: CASSLILAGVYNEQFF.

This clonotype was found a few times. CDR3 sequence reads: CASSYSQPTLTDTQYF. The CDR3 DNA is TGTGCCAGCAGTTACTCACAGCCTACTCTCACAGATACGCAGTATTTT. V gene TRBV6-6 combines with J gene TRBJ2-3; no clear D gene. Germline-derived CDR1 and CDR2 are MNHNY and SVGAGI (reference sequence). V was clipped by 0 bases and J by 2 bases, with 12 bases between them. The CDR3 covers 16 residues.

The V gene is TRBV7-2, the J gene TRBJ1-1; D gene uncertain. This CDR3 is built from 16 residues. The germline V gene has CDR1 SGHTA and CDR2 FQGNSA. Between the trimmed V and J ends, which lost 2 bases and 8 bases, there was a span of 21 bases. As DNA, the CDR3 is TGTGCCAGCAGCTTAAACCCCACCGGACCGGGAACCGAAGCTTTCTTT. Its protein product is CASSLNPTGPGTEAFF.

This clonotype was observed a single time. No conserved phenylalanine or tryptophan ends this CDR3, so it is likely a read error. The chain combines TRBV4-2 with TRBJ2-7; 11 bases map to TRBD2. Germline CDR1 reads LGHNA; CDR2 reads YNFKEQ. The CDR3 spans 16 residues. The J segment lost 4 bases and the V segment lost 0 bases, leaving 5 bases of the junction unmatched. CDR3 amino acids: CASSQDTTSGVYEQYL. The CDR3 DNA sequence: TGTGCCAGCAGCCAAGATACGACTAGCGGGGTATACGAGCAGTACTTA.

A few counts support this clonotype. J is TRBJ2-1 and V is TRBV10-3, with TRBD1 identical over 11 bases. This CDR3 is 14 amino acids long. V gave up 6 bases and J gave up 6 bases; unmatched junction bases: 4. Germline CDR1 is ENHRY and CDR2 is SYGVKD. In DNA, the CDR3 is TGTGCCATCAGCCGCGGGACAGGGGGCAATGAGCAGTTCTTC. Its translation is CAISRGTGGNEQFF.

V usage is TRBV10-3 and J usage is TRBJ2-3; 14 bases match TRBD2. The V segment lost 11 bases and the J segment 3 bases; nucleotides outside the gene matches: 13. Germline V gives CDR1 ENHRY, CDR2 SYGVKD. This CDR3 is 17 amino acids long. In nucleotides, the CDR3 is TGTGCCGCGGGATTGGGGACTAGCGGGAGTTTAACAGATACGCAGTATTTT. It specifies CAAGLGTSGSLTDTQYF.

This clonotype was recorded a few times. J is TRBJ2-1 and V is TRBV12-3 or TRBV12-4; 7 bases map to TRBD2. This CDR3 is 15 amino acids long. V shed 6 bases and J 7 bases; nucleotides not matched to a gene: 12. The CDR3 reads CASRRPGLPINEQFF. The CDR3 DNA reads as TGTGCCAGCAGGAGGCCGGGACTACCGATTAATGAGCAGTTCTTC.

This clonotype was recorded a few times. The chain joins TRBV28 to TRBJ1-1; D might be TRBD1 (5 bases). Per the germline V gene, CDR1 is MDHEN and CDR2 is SYDVKM. Trimming pared 8 bases from V and 3 bases from J, leaving 13 bases between. The length of the CDR3 is 13 residues. In DNA, the CDR3 is TGTGCCAGCGGCCCTCAGGGTTACACTGAAGCTTTCTTT. Translated, it gives CASGPQGYTEAFF.

This clonotype was picked up many times. V gene TRBV6-6 combines with J gene TRBJ2-3; 11 bases are a match to TRBD1. The CDR3 is made up of 15 amino acids. Trimming cost V 6 bases and J 5 bases; bases outside gene matches: 7. Germline V lookup: CDR1 MNHNY, CDR2 SVGAGI (reference sequence). The chain's CDR3 is CASRRGQGALDTQYF. The CDR3 coding sequence is TGTGCCAGCAGACGTGGACAGGGGGCATTAGATACGCAGTATTTT.

Ten or more counts support this clonotype. The rearrangement joins TRBV20-1 to TRBJ2-3; 10 bases map to TRBD2. J gave up 4 bases and V 5 bases, and 9 bases lay outside the gene matches. The germline gives CDR1 DFQATT, CDR2 SNEGSKA (reference sequence). The CDR3 is 15 amino acids. CDR3 in amino acids: CSALPSGSSADTQYF. The CDR3 nucleotides read TGCAGTGCTTTACCTAGCGGGAGTTCAGCAGATACGCAGTATTTT.